This record concerns one TCR beta chain sequence. The germline V gene encodes CDR1 DFQATT and CDR2 SNEGSKA (reference sequence). Trimming took 5 bases from V and 0 from J, leaving 10 bases between them. This CDR3 contains 14 residues. The data stem from a study of T-cell reconstitution after alpha-beta-depleted transplantation in children. A library of TCRbeta sequences, prepared with unique molecular identifiers, was generated. One entry per CDR3 protein results from TCRdb running MiXCR on the PCR reads. Among about 500,000 distinct CDR3 sequences listed, approximately 30% were seen once. The rearrangement joins TRBV20-1 to TRBJ2-2; D is ambiguous. The sample here was PBMCs from the stem cell graft donor, taken from the stem cell graft. The source is a human donor who donated a stem cell graft to a child with aplastic anemia. Here the CDR3 reads CSALSMANTGELFF. For the CDR3, the DNA is TGCAGTGCTCTCTCCATGGCGAACACCGGGGAGCTGTTTTTT.